Each of the 4 T cell receptor beta chains below was sequenced from the same sample in a study of blood T cell repertoires in COVID-19. Here immunoSEQ multiplex PCR was the method, and the copy in TCRdb shows in-frame clones only, minus some. The sample lists about 40,000 clones, approximately 88% occurring once. Sequenced sample: peripheral blood. The receptors were sampled from a man aged 50 to 60 with active or convalescent COVID-19.

The genes are TRBV6-4 and TRBJ1-1; TRBD1 matches 11 bases. The CDR3 length is 18 residues. Germline values: CDR1 MRHNA, CDR2 SNTAGT. The V and J ends lost 2 bases and 0 bases, in that order; junction bases with no gene match: 8. The CDR3 reads CASSDPGQGGRMNTEAFF. CDR3 coding DNA: TGTGCCAGCAGTGACCCGGGACAGGGGGGCCGAATGAACACTGAAGCTTTCTTT.

This clone occurred once. The chain combines TRBV6-5 with TRBJ1-1, with 7 bases identical to TRBD1. CDR1 and CDR2 from the germline V gene are MNHEY and SVGAGI. With V trimmed by 6 bases and J by 4 bases, 2 bases remained unmatched. This CDR3 comprises 12 residues. Written as DNA, the CDR3 is TGTGCCAGCAGGACAGGGTTCACTGAAGCTTTCTTT. Its translation is CASRTGFTEAFF.

The V call is TRBV18, the J call TRBJ1-1; 8 nucleotides match TRBD1. CDR1 is KGHSH, CDR2 LQKENI, per germline. Trimming at V came to 2 bases and at J to 6 bases, leaving 11 bases not matched to a gene. CDR3 size: 16 residues. The CDR3 bases are TGTGCCAGCTCACCAATAAGCGGACAGGGATCACCTGAAGCTTTCTTT. This codes for CASSPISGQGSPEAFF.

V usage is TRBV11-2 and J usage is TRBJ2-1; D gene ambiguous. The CDR3 sequence is 15 residues long. CDR1 SGHAT and CDR2 FQNNGV come from the germline V gene. V dropped 2 bases and J dropped 7 bases, with 15 bases sitting between them. The CDR3 bases are TGTGCCAGCAGCTTATCGCAGACCCCCGGGAATGAGCAGTTCTTC. This translates into CASSLSQTPGNEQFF.